These 6 T cell receptor beta chains share one sample of origin, sequenced in a study of blood T cells in healthy people across ages. It was with a sample-barcoded 5' primer and a J-beta primer mix that a second PCR of roughly 7 to 11 cycles was run. TCRdb reanalysed the 5' RACE reads using MiXCR and keeps one entry per CDR3 protein. The data hold fewer than 700,000 distinct CDR3 sequences, with around 48% observed a single time. Material: blood. The receptors here all came from a man older than 75 in good health.

This clonotype came up a few times. The chain carries TRBV7-3 and TRBJ2-3; D not resolved. Trimming shortened V by 5 bases and J by 3 bases, and 12 bases separated the two germline ends. The CDR3 extends over 14 amino acids. CDR1 SGHTA and CDR2 FQGTGA come from the germline V gene. CDR3 DNA sequence: TGTGCCAGCAGCCCAATGGAGTCGACAGATACGCAGTATTTT. Translation gives CASSPMESTDTQYF.

The sample holds a few counts of this clonotype. The chain carries TRBV3-1 and TRBJ2-5; possibly TRBD1 for D (5 bases). CDR3 length: 14 amino acids. The V and J ends lost 0 bases and 4 bases respectively, with 9 bases between them. CDR1 is LGHDT and CDR2 is YNNKEL in the germline V gene (reference sequence). In nucleotides, the CDR3 is TGTGCCAGCAGCCAAGATGGGGCTACAGAGACCCAGTACTTC. It translates to CASSQDGATETQYF.

The rearrangement uses TRBV7-2 and TRBJ2-1; 7 nucleotides agree with TRBD1. CDR1 is SGHTA, CDR2 FQGNSA, per germline. The V gene end was trimmed by 4 bases and the J gene end by 7 bases; junction bases not matched to a gene: 10. The length of the CDR3 is 15 residues. This chain's CDR3 is CASSSYRPQGNEQFF. CDR3 coding DNA: TGTGCCAGCAGCTCTTATCGACCACAGGGGAATGAGCAGTTCTTC. Together with reference TRBV7-2 and TRBJ2-1, the CDR3 gives the full variable domain: GAGVSQSPSNKVTEKGKDVELRCDPISGHTALYWYRQSLGQGLEFLIYFQGNSAPDKSGLPSDRFSAERTGGSVSTLTIQRTQQEDSAVYLCASSSYRPQGNEQFFGPGTRLTVL.

V and J are TRBV5-1 and TRBJ1-2, with a tentative D call TRBD1 (5 bases). Germline V lookup: CDR1 SGHRS, CDR2 YFSETQ. This CDR3 comprises 14 residues. V lost 0 bases and J 6 bases, leaving 12 bases between the germline ends. DNA for the CDR3: TGCGCCAGCAGCTTGGCCTCCAGGGAGCATGGCTACACCTTC. Its translation: CASSLASREHGYTF.

V gene TRBV2 combines with J gene TRBJ1-5; no definite D call. Trimming shortened V by 5 bases and J by 3 bases, and 11 bases separated the two germline ends. The V gene's germline CDR1 is SNHLY and CDR2 FYNNEI. The CDR3 totals 14 residues. CDR3 protein: CASSPDTFNQPQHF. The CDR3 DNA reads as TGTGCCAGCAGTCCTGACACCTTCAATCAGCCCCAGCATTTT.

The chain joins TRBV19 to TRBJ2-5; weak D call: TRBD2 (6 bases). The end of the DNA aligns better with TRBJ2-7, so the J call may be wrong. The CDR3 loop spans 16 amino acids. Germline-derived CDR1 and CDR2 are LNHDA and SQIVND (reference sequence). The CDR3: CASSSPGTVGSYEQYF. The CDR3 bases are TGTGCCAGTAGTTCCCCCGGGACTGTGGGCTCCTACGAGCAGTACTTC.